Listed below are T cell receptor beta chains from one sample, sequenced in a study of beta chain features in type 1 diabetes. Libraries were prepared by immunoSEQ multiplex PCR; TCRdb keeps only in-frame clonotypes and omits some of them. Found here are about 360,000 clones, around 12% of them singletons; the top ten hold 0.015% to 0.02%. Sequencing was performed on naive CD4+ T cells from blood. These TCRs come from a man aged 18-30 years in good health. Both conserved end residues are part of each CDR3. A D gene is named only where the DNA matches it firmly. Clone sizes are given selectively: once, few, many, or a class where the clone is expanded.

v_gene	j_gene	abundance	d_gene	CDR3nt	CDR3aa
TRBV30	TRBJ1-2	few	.	TGTGCCTGGAGCGGTCGGCGGAACTATGGCTACACCTTC	CAWSGRRNYGYTF
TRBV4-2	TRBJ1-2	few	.	TGTGCCAGCAGCCAAGGGAACGGGGGCTACACCTTC	CASSQGNGGYTF
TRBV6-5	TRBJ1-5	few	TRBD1	TGTGCCAGCAGGCGGACAGGGGGCCAGCCCCAGCATTTT	CASRRTGGQPQHF
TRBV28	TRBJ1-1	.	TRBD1	TGTGCCAGCAGTTCCCCAGGGGGCCCGAACACTGAAGCTTTCTTT	CASSSPGGPNTEAFF
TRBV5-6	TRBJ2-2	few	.	TGTGCCAGCAGCGATGGGAGCACCGGGGAGCTGTTTTTT	CASSDGSTGELFF
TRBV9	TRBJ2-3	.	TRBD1	TGTGCCAGCAGCGTAGATCCAGGGGGAACAGATACGCAGTATTTT	CASSVDPGGTDTQYF
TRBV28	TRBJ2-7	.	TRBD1	TGTGCCAGCAGTTCGCTAGGACAGGGTGGTCTCTACGAGCAGTACTTC	CASSSLGQGGLYEQYF
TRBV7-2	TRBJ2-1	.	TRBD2	TGTGCCAGCAGCTCTGGACTAGCGGGGGCCAATGAGCAGTTCTTC	CASSSGLAGANEQFF
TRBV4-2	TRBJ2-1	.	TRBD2	TGTGCCAGCAGCCCTCCACGGGGGGTCAATGAGCAGTTCTTC	CASSPPRGVNEQFF
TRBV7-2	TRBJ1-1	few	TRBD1	TGTGCCAGCAGCTTAACGGGACAGGGGCCCCCTGAAGCTTTCTTT	CASSLTGQGPPEAFF
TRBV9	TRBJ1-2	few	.	TGTGCCAGCAGCCCTACACCGGGGGGCTACACCTTC	CASSPTPGGYTF
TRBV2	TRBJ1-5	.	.	TGTGCCAGCAGATTAGAGAAAAATCAGCCCCAGCATTTT	CASRLEKNQPQHF
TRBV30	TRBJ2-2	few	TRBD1	TGTGCCTGGACGGGACAGGGTACCGGGGAGCTGTTTTTT	CAWTGQGTGELFF
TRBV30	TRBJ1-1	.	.	TGTGCCTGGGGTACCTATATGAACACTGAAGCTTTCTTT	CAWGTYMNTEAFF
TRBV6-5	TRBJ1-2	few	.	TGTGCCAGCGTTGACATAGGAGGCTACACCTTC	CASVDIGGYTF
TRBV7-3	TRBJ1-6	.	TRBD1	TGTGCCAGCAGCTTAGACAGGGGGCGCGGTTCACCCCTCCACTTT	CASSLDRGRGSPLHF